This TCR beta chain was retrieved from a study of shared clonotypes between healthy human individuals. Some clones are missing from TCRdb's copy, which holds only in-frame ones; the method was immunoSEQ multiplex PCR. The sample has 1.4 million to 1.5 million clones, 95% to 97% seen once. V lost 5 bases to trimming and J lost 7 bases, with 21 bases between them. CDR1 is MNHEY, CDR2 SMNVEV, per germline (reference sequence). The CDR3 has 15 amino acids. The source is a man younger than 40 in good health. The gene calls are TRBV27 and TRBJ2-7, with D perhaps TRBD1 or TRBD2 (5 bases each). The sample consisted of naive CD4+ T cells sorted from blood. Noted subset: CD45RA+ positively selected. The chain's CDR3 is CASSMQRDVNREQYF. DNA of the CDR3: TGTGCCAGCAGTATGCAAAGGGACGTCAATCGGGAGCAGTACTTC.